Sequencing of this T cell receptor (beta chain) was carried out in a study of CD8+CD57+ T cells in acquired aplastic anemia. The sequenced patients had an expansion of CD8+CD57+ cells seen by flow cytometry. Genomic DNA served as template for TCR beta VDJ and CDR3 profiling. TCRdb reanalysed the reads using MiXCR and keeps one entry per CDR3 protein. In the table there are 260,000 or so distinct CDR3 sequences, about 80% of which are singletons. CDR1 SGHTA and CDR2 FQGNSA come from the germline V gene. This CDR3 is built from 13 residues. Trimming cost V 4 bases and J 14 bases, with 15 bases left between them.

The receptor comes from a human donor with aplastic anemia. The sequenced material came from sorted CD4+, CD8+, or CD8+CD57+ T cells (not recorded which) from PBMCs. The chain combines TRBV7-2 with TRBJ1-6; D is undetermined. The chain's CDR3 is CASSSAAGSALHF. DNA for the CDR3: TGTGCCAGCAGCTCAGCGGCTGGGTCAGCCCTCCACTTT.